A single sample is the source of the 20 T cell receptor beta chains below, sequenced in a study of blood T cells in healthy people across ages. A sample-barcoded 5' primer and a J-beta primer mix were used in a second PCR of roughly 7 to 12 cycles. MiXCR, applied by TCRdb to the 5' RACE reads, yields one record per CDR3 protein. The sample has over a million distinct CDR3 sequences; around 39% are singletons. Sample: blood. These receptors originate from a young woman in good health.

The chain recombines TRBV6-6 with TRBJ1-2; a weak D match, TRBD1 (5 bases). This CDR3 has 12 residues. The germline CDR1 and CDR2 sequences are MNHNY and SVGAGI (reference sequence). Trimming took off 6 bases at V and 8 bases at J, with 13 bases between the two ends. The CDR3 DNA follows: TGTGCCAGCAGACCAGATCCAGGGGGCTACACCTTC. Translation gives CASRPDPGGYTF.

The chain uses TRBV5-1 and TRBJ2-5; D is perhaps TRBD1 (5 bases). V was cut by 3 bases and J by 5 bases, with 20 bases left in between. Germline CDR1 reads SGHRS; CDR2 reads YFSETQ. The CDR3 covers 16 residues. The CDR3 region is CASSSGPPQGRETQYF. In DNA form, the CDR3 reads TGCGCCAGCAGCTCGGGCCCCCCCCAGGGCCGGGAGACCCAGTACTTC.

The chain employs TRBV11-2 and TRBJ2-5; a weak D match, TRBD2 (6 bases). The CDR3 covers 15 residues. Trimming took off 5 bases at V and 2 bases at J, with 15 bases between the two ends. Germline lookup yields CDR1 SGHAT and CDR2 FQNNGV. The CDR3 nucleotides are TGTGCCAGCAGCCCACCTGGGGGAGGTCAAGAGACCCAGTACTTC. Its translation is CASSPPGGGQETQYF.

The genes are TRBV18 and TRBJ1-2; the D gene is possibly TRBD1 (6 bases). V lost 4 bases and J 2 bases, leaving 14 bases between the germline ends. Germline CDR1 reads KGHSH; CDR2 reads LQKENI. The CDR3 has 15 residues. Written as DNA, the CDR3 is TGTGCCAGCTCACTCCCCTTGGGGGGCAACTATGGCTACACCTTC. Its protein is CASSLPLGGNYGYTF.

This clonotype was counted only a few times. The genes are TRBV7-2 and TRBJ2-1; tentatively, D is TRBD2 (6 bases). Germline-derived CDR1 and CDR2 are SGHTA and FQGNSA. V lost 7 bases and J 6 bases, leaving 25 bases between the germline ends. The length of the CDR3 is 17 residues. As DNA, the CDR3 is TGTGCCAGCACCAAGGCGCGGGACCATCCCACGGGCAATGAGCAGTTCTTC. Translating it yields CASTKARDHPTGNEQFF.

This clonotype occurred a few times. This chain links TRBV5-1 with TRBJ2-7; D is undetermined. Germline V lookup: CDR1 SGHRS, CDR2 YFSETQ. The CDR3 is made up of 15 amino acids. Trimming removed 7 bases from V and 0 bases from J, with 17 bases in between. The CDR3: CASAVWAQSSYEQYF. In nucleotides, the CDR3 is TGCGCCAGCGCTGTTTGGGCCCAGAGCTCCTACGAGCAGTACTTC.

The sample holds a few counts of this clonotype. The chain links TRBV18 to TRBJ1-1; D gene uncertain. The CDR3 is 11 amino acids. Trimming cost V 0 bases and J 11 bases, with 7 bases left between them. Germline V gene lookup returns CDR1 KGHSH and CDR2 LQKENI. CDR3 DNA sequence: TGTGCCAGCTCACCACCGACTTGGGCTTTCTTT. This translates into CASSPPTWAFF.

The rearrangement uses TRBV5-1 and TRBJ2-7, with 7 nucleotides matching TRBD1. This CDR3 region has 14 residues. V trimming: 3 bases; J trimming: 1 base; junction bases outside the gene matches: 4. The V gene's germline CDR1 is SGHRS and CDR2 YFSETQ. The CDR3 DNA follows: TGCGCCAGCAGCTCTTCGGGACAGTCCTACGAGCAGTACTTC. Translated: CASSSSGQSYEQYF.

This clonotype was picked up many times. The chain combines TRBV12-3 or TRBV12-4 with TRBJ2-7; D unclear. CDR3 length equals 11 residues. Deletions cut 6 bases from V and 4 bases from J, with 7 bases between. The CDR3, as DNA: TGTGCCAGCAGCCCTCAATACGAGCAGTACTTC. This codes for CASSPQYEQYF.

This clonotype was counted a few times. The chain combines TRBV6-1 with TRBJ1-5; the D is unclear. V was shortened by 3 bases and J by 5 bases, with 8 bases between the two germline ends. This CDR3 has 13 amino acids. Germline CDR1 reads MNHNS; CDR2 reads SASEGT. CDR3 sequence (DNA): TGTGCCAGCAGTGAGATCGGATATCAGCCCCAGCATTTT. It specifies CASSEIGYQPQHF.

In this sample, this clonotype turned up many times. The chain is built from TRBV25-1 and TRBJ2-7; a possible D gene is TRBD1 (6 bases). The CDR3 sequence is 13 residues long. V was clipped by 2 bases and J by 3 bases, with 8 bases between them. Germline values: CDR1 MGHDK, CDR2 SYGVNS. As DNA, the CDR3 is TGTGCCAGCAGTGAAGTGGACAGCTACGAGCAGTACTTC. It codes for CASSEVDSYEQYF.

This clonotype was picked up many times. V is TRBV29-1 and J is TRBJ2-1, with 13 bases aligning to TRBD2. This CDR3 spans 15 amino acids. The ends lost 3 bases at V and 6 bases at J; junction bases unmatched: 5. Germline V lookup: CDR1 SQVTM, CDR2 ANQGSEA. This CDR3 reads CSVDTSGRGLNEQFF. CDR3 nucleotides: TGCAGCGTTGACACTAGCGGGAGGGGGCTCAATGAGCAGTTCTTC.

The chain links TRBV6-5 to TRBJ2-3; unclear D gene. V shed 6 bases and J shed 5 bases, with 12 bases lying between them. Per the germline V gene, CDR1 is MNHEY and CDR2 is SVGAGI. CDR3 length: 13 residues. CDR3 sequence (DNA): TGTGCCAGCAGCCGGCGATCGGGAGATACGCAGTATTTT. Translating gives CASSRRSGDTQYF.

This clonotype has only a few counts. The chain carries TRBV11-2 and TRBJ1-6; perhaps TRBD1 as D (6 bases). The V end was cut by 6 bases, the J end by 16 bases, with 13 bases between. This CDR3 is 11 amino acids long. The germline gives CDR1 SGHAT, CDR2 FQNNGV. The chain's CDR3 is CASRDSLHLHF. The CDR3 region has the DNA TGTGCCAGCAGGGACAGCCTTCATCTCCACTTT.

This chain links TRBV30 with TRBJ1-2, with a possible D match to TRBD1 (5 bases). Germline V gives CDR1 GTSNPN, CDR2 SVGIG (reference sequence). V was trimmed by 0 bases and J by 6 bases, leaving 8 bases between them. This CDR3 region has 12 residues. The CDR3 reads CAWSVGTNGYTF. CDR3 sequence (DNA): TGTGCCTGGAGTGTAGGGACGAATGGCTACACCTTC.

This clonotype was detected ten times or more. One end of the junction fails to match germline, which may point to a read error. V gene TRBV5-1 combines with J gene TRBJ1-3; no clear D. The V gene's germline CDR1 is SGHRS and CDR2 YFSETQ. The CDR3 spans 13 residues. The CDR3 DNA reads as TGTGCCAGCAGGCCGAGCTCTGGAAACACCATATATTTT. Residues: CASRPSSGNTIYF.

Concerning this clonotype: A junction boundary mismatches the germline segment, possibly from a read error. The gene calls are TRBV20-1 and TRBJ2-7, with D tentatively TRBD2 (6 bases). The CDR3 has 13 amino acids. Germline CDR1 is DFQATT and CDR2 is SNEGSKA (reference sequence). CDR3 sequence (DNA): TGCAGTACTAGAGCAGGCGGGGATTACGAGCAGTACTTC. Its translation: CSTRAGGDYEQYF.

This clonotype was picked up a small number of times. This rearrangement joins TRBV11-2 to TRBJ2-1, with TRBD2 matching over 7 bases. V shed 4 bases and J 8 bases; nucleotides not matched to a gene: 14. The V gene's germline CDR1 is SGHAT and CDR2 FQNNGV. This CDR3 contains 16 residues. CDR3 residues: CASSSKTSFTVDEQFF. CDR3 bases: TGTGCCAGCAGCTCCAAGACTAGCTTTACGGTTGATGAGCAGTTCTTC. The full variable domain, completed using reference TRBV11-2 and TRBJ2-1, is EAGVAQSPRYKIIEKRQSVAFWCNPISGHATLYWYQQILGQGPKLLIQFQNNGVVDDSQLPKDRFSAERLKGVDSTLKIQPAKLEDSAVYLCASSSKTSFTVDEQFFGPGTRLTVL.

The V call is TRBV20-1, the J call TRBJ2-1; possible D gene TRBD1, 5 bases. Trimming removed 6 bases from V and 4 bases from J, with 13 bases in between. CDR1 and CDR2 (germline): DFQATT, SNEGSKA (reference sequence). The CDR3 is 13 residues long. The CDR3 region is CSAPVGAYNEQFF. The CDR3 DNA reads TGCAGTGCCCCCGTTGGGGCATACAATGAGCAGTTCTTC.

CDR3 amino acids: CASSVGSLSYEQYF. In DNA form, the CDR3 reads TGTGCCAGCAGTGTGGGGTCCCTCTCCTACGAGCAGTACTTC. This chain uses TRBV12-3 or TRBV12-4 with TRBJ2-7; D is unresolved. CDR3 size: 14 residues. V gave up 5 bases and J gave up 0 bases, with 11 bases separating them.